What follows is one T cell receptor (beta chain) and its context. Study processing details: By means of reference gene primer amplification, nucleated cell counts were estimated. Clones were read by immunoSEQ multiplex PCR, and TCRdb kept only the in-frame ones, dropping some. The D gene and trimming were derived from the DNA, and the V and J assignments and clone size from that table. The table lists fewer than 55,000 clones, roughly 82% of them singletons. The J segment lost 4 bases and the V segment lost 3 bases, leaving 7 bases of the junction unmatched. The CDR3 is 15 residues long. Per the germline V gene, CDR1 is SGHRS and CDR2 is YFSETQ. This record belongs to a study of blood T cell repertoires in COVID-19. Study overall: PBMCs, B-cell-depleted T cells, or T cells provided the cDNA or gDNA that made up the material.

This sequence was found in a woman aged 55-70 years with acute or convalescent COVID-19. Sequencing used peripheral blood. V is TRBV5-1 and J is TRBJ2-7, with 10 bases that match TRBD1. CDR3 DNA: TGCGCCAGCAGCTACGGACAGGGGGAAAGATACGAGCAGTACTTC. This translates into CASSYGQGERYEQYF. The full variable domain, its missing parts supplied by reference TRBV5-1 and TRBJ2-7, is KAGVTQTPRYLIKTRGQQVTLSCSPISGHRSVSWYQQTPGQGLQFLFEYFSETQRNKGNFPGRFSGRQFSNSRSEMNVSTLELGDSALYLCASSYGQGERYEQYFGPGTRLTVT.